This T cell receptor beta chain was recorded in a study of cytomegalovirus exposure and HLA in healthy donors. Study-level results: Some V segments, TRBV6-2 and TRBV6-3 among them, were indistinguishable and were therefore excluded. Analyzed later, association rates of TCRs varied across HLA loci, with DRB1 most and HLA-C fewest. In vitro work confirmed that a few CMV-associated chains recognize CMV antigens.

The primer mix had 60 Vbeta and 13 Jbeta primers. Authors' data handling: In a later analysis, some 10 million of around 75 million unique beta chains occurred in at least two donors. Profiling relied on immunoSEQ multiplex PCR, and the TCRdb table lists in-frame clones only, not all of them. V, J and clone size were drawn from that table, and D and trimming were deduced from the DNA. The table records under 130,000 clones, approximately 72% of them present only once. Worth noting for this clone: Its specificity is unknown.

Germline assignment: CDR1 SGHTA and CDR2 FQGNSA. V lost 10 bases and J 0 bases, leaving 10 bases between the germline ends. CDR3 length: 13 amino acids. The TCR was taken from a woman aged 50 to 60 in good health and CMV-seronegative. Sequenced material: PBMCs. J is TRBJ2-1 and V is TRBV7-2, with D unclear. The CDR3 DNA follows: TGTGCCACTTCTAAAAGCTCCTACAATGAGCAGTTCTTC. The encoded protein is CATSKSSYNEQFF.